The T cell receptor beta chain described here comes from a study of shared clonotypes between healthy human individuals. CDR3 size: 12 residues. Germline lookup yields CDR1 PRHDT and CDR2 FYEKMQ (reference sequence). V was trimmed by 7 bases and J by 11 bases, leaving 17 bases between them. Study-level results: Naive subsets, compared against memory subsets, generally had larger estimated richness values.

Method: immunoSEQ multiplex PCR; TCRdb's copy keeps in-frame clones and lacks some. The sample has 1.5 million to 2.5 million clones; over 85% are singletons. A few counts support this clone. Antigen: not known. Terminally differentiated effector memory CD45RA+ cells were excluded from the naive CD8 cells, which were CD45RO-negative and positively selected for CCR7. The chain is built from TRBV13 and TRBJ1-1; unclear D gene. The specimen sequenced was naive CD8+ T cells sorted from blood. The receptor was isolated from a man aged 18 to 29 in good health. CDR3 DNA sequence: TGTGCCAGCATCCCGGCTGGAGGGAGGGCTTTCTTT. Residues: CASIPAGGRAFF. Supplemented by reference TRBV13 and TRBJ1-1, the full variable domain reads AAGVIQSPRHLIKEKRETATLKCYPIPRHDTVYWYQQGPGQDPQFLISFYEKMQSDKGSIPDRFSAQQFSDYHSELNMSSLELGDSALYFCASIPAGGRAFFGQGTRLTVV.